This T cell receptor (beta chain) is from a study of blood T cell repertoires in COVID-19. Study at large: Samples of COVID-19 (acute and convalescent) were obtained from the United States, Italy and Spain. Sample material is recorded as cDNA or gDNA derived from T cells, B-cell-depleted T cells, or PBMCs.

Original analysis: Using reference gene primer amplification, nucleated cell counts were estimated. Data came from immunoSEQ multiplex PCR; TCRdb stores just in-frame clones and leaves some out. The V and J calls and clone size are taken from that table; D and trimming were inferred from the DNA. Here the sample spans about 200,000 clones, 70% to 90% being singletons. The CDR3 runs to 13 residues. The V end lost 6 bases, the J end lost 6 bases, and 14 bases lay between the germline ends. CDR1 is MNHEY and CDR2 is SVGAGI in the germline V gene. The sequenced sample consisted of peripheral blood. The rearrangement joins TRBV6-5 to TRBJ1-2, with D unresolved. The source is a woman aged 50 to 60 with acute or convalescent COVID-19. CDR3 amino acids: CASSPRRVDGYTF. CDR3 in DNA: TGTGCCAGCAGCCCCCGGCGGGTTGATGGCTACACCTTC.